This paragraph covers one TCR beta chain sequence. These data come from a study of T-cell memory formation after mild COVID-19. TCRdb reprocessed the 5' RACE reads with MiXCR, giving one entry per CDR3 protein. The data contain 150,000 to 200,000 distinct CDR3 sequences, 11% of them singletons. This receptor was identified in a man younger than 30 who had mild COVID-19 (a few samples of this study predate the infection). Cell type and time point are not known. Sequencing was carried out using PBMCs or a T cell subset sorted from them (not recorded which).

In DNA, the CDR3 is TGTGCCAGCAGGGGACAGGGGACTCCATGGGATGGAAACACCATATATTTT. Its protein product is CASRGQGTPWDGNTIYF. V gene TRBV28 combines with J gene TRBJ1-3; 10 nucleotides agree with TRBD1. The CDR3 length is 17 residues. The trim removed 6 bases at V and 3 bases at J, leaving 11 bases unmatched. Germline loops: CDR1 MDHEN, CDR2 SYDVKM.